The T cell receptor beta chain under discussion was sequenced for a study of blood T cell repertoires in COVID-19. The wider study: Samples taken during acute and convalescent COVID-19 were collected in the United States, Italy and Spain. Sources were T cells, B-cell-depleted T cells, or PBMCs; the material itself was cDNA or gDNA.

The V end was cut by 3 bases, the J end by 3 bases, with 12 bases between. This CDR3 has 14 residues. CDR1 and CDR2 from the germline V gene are MNHNY and SVGAGI (reference sequence). Profiling relied on immunoSEQ multiplex PCR, and the TCRdb table lists in-frame clones only, not all of them. The sample includes 70,000 to 95,000 clones, around 94% seen only once; the top ten take 6.3%. V is TRBV6-6 and J is TRBJ2-7, with D possibly being TRBD2 (5 bases). The sample consisted of peripheral blood. The clonotype comes from a woman aged 60-75 years with active COVID-19. DNA of the CDR3: TGTGCCAGCAGTTATTCTAGCCTAGACTACGAGCAGTACTTC. Protein product: CASSYSSLDYEQYF.